Each of the 25 T cell receptor beta chains below was sequenced from the same sample in a study of technical replicates of blood from a handful of donors. The table came from immunoSEQ multiplex PCR; TCRdb's copy has only in-frame clones and leaves some out. The sample yields approximately 73,000 clones, 92% seen once. Sequencing input: T cells isolated from PBMCs. Receptor source: a human donor in good health.

The V gene is TRBV9, the J gene TRBJ2-1; D not certain. The V and J ends lost 6 bases and 3 bases respectively, with 16 bases between them. Germline V gene lookup returns CDR1 SGDLS and CDR2 YYNGEE. The CDR3 runs 15 residues. The DNA of the CDR3 is TGTGCCAGCATACCTATTAACTCATTCTACAATGAGCAGTTCTTC. Translation gives CASIPINSFYNEQFF.

The chain uses TRBV5-4 and TRBJ2-3, with TRBD2 as a possible D gene (5 bases). The germline V and J ends were trimmed by 5 bases and 2 bases, with 9 bases remaining between them. Per the germline V gene, CDR1 is SGHNT and CDR2 is YYREEE (reference sequence). The CDR3 length is 13 residues. The CDR3 DNA reads TGTGCCAGCAGACCCGGACTCACAGATACGCAGTATTTT. It yields the protein CASRPGLTDTQYF.

V gene TRBV7-2 combines with J gene TRBJ1-1; TRBD1 matches 7 bases. J gave up 10 bases and V 5 bases, and 10 bases lay outside the gene matches. CDR3 size: 13 residues. Germline CDR1 is SGHTA and CDR2 is FQGNSA. The CDR3 is CASSAGQAVPAFF. The DNA for the CDR3 is TGTGCCAGCAGCGCCGGACAGGCCGTCCCAGCTTTCTTT.

The gene calls are TRBV20-1 and TRBJ2-1, with D unclear. Germline V gives CDR1 DFQATT, CDR2 SNEGSKA (reference sequence). The CDR3 covers 10 residues. V lost 4 bases and J 8 bases, leaving 6 bases between the germline ends. CDR3 amino acids: CSAMRDEQFF. CDR3 sequence (DNA): TGCAGTGCTATGAGAGATGAGCAGTTCTTC.

V usage is TRBV7-2 and J usage is TRBJ1-5, with D uncertain. Germline assignment: CDR1 SGHTA and CDR2 FQGNSA. CDR3 length: 15 residues. V lost 3 bases to trimming and J lost 2 bases, with 11 bases between them. Here the CDR3 DNA reads TGTGCCAGCAGCTTTTACTATAGTGGCAATCAGCCCCAGCATTTT. Amino acid sequence: CASSFYYSGNQPQHF.

In this sample, this clone turned up a few times. The same CDR3 also results from other DNA sequences found in this sample. This chain joins TRBV5-1 and TRBJ1-1; D unclear. Trimming cost V 0 bases and J 3 bases, with 3 bases left between them. Germline V gives CDR1 SGHRS, CDR2 YFSETQ. The CDR3 sequence is 12 residues long. DNA for the CDR3: TGCGCCAGCAGCTTGGCCGACACTGAAGCTTTCTTT. Protein sequence: CASSLADTEAFF. Looking up the rest from reference TRBV5-1 and TRBJ1-1 gives the full variable domain: KAGVTQTPRYLIKTRGQQVTLSCSPISGHRSVSWYQQTPGQGLQFLFEYFSETQRNKGNFPGRFSGRQFSNSRSEMNVSTLELGDSALYLCASSLADTEAFFGQGTRLTVV.

This clone appeared a single time. This rearrangement joins TRBV7-9 to TRBJ2-3; D ambiguous. V lost 4 bases to trimming and J lost 3 bases, with 5 bases between them. The CDR3 runs 12 residues. The germline V gene has CDR1 SEHNR and CDR2 FQNEAQ (reference sequence). As DNA, the CDR3 is TGTGCCAGCAGCTCCGGGACAGATACGCAGTATTTT. Its protein product is CASSSGTDTQYF.

The rearrangement uses TRBV30 and TRBJ2-3, with TRBD1 as a possible D gene (6 bases). The CDR3 sequence is 14 residues long. Trimming removed 1 base from V and 6 bases from J, with 14 bases in between. Germline values: CDR1 GTSNPN, CDR2 SVGIG (reference sequence). CDR3: CAWSEGGGSDTQYF. CDR3 coding DNA: TGTGCCTGGAGTGAAGGGGGTGGGAGCGATACGCAGTATTTT.

The chain is built from TRBV6-5 and TRBJ2-1; D gene ambiguous. CDR3 length: 16 residues. Trimming pared 2 bases from V and 2 bases from J, leaving 13 bases between. Germline CDR1 MNHEY, CDR2 SVGAGI. In DNA form, the CDR3 reads TGTGCCAGCAGTTACAATGTGCGAATACCCTACAATGAGCAGTTCTTC. This translates into CASSYNVRIPYNEQFF.

In this sample, this clone turned up once. The chain combines TRBV13 with TRBJ2-5; D perhaps matches TRBD2 (6 bases). V gave up 4 bases and J gave up 3 bases, with 12 bases separating them. The CDR3 is made up of 14 amino acids. CDR1 PRHDT and CDR2 FYEKMQ come from the germline V gene (reference sequence). CDR3 nucleotide sequence: TGTGCCAGCAGCTCAAGACTAGGAGAAGAGACCCAGTACTTC. Its protein product is CASSSRLGEETQYF.

There are a few counts of this clone. The CDR3 DNA reads TGTGCCACCAGCAGAGAAAAAGCGGGACAGGGCTCCTACGAGCAGTACTTC. Its protein product is CATSREKAGQGSYEQYF. The genes are TRBV15 and TRBJ2-7; 9 bases agree with TRBD1. V dropped 0 bases and J dropped 0; count of bases not matched to a gene: 6. The length of the CDR3 is 17 residues. In germline, CDR1 is LNHNV, CDR2 YYDKDF (reference sequence).

This chain connects TRBV19 to TRBJ2-1, with 8 nucleotides matching TRBD2. V was clipped by 9 bases and J by 6 bases; unmatched bases: 4. Per germline, CDR1 LNHDA and CDR2 SQIVND (reference sequence). CDR3 length: 12 amino acids. CDR3: CASGAGANEQFF. The CDR3 DNA follows: TGTGCCAGCGGAGCGGGAGCCAATGAGCAGTTCTTC.

In its sample, this clone was seen once. The rearrangement uses TRBV19 and TRBJ1-4, with D possibly being TRBD1 (5 bases). Germline V lookup: CDR1 LNHDA, CDR2 SQIVND (reference sequence). The V gene lost 3 bases and the J gene lost 3 bases, with 8 bases spanning the gap. The CDR3 is 14 amino acids. The CDR3 is CASSIGQSNEKLFF. As DNA, the CDR3 is TGTGCCAGTAGTATTGGACAATCTAATGAAAAACTGTTTTTT.

The chain joins TRBV6-5 to TRBJ2-4; 10 positions agree with TRBD1. The length of the CDR3 is 15 residues. Unmatched junction bases numbered 9, after V lost 2 bases and J lost 11 bases. Germline values: CDR1 MNHEY, CDR2 SVGAGI. The CDR3 here is CASSYALGDRGVQYF. Written as DNA, the CDR3 is TGTGCCAGCAGTTACGCCCTTGGGGACAGGGGCGTTCAGTACTTC.

The V gene is TRBV7-9, the J gene TRBJ2-2, with 7 bases that match TRBD2. This CDR3 is built from 17 residues. Trimming removed 3 bases from V and 6 bases from J; junction bases left unmatched: 13. Germline V gene lookup returns CDR1 SEHNR and CDR2 FQNEAQ (reference sequence). Here the CDR3 reads CASSFKAGGSIAGELFF. As DNA, the CDR3 is TGTGCCAGCAGCTTTAAAGCGGGCGGGAGTATCGCCGGGGAGCTGTTTTTT.

The chain links TRBV19 to TRBJ1-5; no firm D call. This CDR3 comprises 14 residues. Trimming took 3 bases from V and 3 from J, leaving 9 bases between them. CDR1 is LNHDA, CDR2 SQIVND, per germline (reference sequence). The CDR3 reads CASSIKRDNQPQHF. CDR3 nucleotide sequence: TGTGCCAGTAGTATTAAGCGCGACAATCAGCCCCAGCATTTT.

The chain couples TRBV4-3 to TRBJ2-7; TRBD2 aligns across 7 bases. After removal of 2 bases from V and 3 bases from J, the junction contained 1 base not matched to a gene. CDR1 LGHNA and CDR2 YSLEER come from the germline V gene. The CDR3 length is 13 residues. The CDR3 DNA follows: TGCGCCAGCAGCCAATGGGGGGGCTACGAGCAGTACTTC. It specifies CASSQWGGYEQYF.

This chain joins TRBV10-2 and TRBJ1-2, with D possibly matching TRBD1 (5 bases). Trimming took off 3 bases at V and 5 bases at J, with 13 bases between the two ends. Per the germline V gene, CDR1 is WSHSY and CDR2 is SAAADI. The CDR3 is 14 residues long. The CDR3 loop is CASSDPRVGYGYTF. CDR3 coding DNA: TGCGCCAGCAGTGACCCCAGGGTAGGATATGGCTACACCTTC.

The rearrangement links TRBV2 to TRBJ1-3; 8 positions agree with TRBD1. Germline CDR1 is SNHLY and CDR2 is FYNNEI. After removal of 11 bases from V and 2 bases from J, the junction contained 5 bases not matched to a gene. The CDR3 is 13 amino acids. This CDR3 reads CAGEQGAGNTIYF. The DNA for the CDR3 is TGTGCCGGAGAACAGGGGGCTGGAAACACCATATATTTT.

The CDR3 loop is CASSIVQGTVYEQYF. The CDR3 region has the DNA TGTGCCAGTAGTATAGTACAGGGAACCGTCTACGAGCAGTACTTC. The chain combines TRBV19 with TRBJ2-7; maybe TRBD1 (6 bases). V was trimmed by 1 base and J by 3 bases, leaving 13 bases between them. Germline-derived CDR1 and CDR2 are LNHDA and SQIVND (reference sequence). CDR3 length: 15 residues. Looking up the rest from reference TRBV19 and TRBJ2-7 gives the full variable domain: DGGITQSPKYLFRKEGQNVTLSCEQNLNHDAMYWYRQDPGQGLRLIYYSQIVNDFQKGDIAEGYSVSREKKESFPLTVTSAQKNPTAFYLCASSIVQGTVYEQYFGPGTRLTVT.

The rearrangement joins TRBV7-9 to TRBJ2-5, with D possibly being TRBD1 (5 bases). Trimming stripped 1 base from V and 1 base from J, with 7 bases between. The CDR3 is made up of 14 amino acids. The germline V gene has CDR1 SEHNR and CDR2 FQNEAQ (reference sequence). The CDR3 loop is CASSLVDSQETQYF. The CDR3 nucleotides read TGTGCCAGCAGCTTAGTAGACAGCCAAGAGACCCAGTACTTC.

This chain uses TRBV5-1 with TRBJ2-1; 13 bases fit TRBD2. The length of the CDR3 is 15 residues. Germline trimming cut 3 bases from V and 7 bases from J; bases unmatched to any gene: 4. Looked up from germline, CDR1 is SGHRS and CDR2 is YFSETQ. The CDR3 loop is CASSSRLAGGNEQFF. The CDR3 nucleotides are TGCGCCAGCAGCTCCAGACTAGCGGGAGGAAATGAGCAGTTCTTC.

This chain joins TRBV5-1 and TRBJ1-4; 8 nucleotides agree with TRBD1. This CDR3 contains 15 residues. V shed 0 bases, J shed 5 bases, and the junction held 3 bases outside the gene matches. Germline V gives CDR1 SGHRS, CDR2 YFSETQ. The CDR3 DNA reads as TGCGCCAGCAGCTTGGTGCGGACAGGGAATGAAAAACTGTTTTTT. It codes for CASSLVRTGNEKLFF.

This chain uses TRBV20-1 with TRBJ2-7; D remains unclear. V was cut by 3 bases and J by 7 bases, with 7 bases left in between. The germline V gene has CDR1 DFQATT and CDR2 SNEGSKA (reference sequence). The CDR3 sequence is 10 residues long. CDR3 residues: CSASLREQYF. CDR3 nucleotide sequence: TGCAGTGCTAGTTTACGGGAGCAGTACTTC.

The count of this clone is one. J is TRBJ1-1 and V is TRBV13; D ambiguous. Germline assignment: CDR1 PRHDT and CDR2 FYEKMQ (reference sequence). Trimming stripped 1 base from V and 3 bases from J, with 9 bases between. The CDR3 has 14 residues. CDR3 loop: CASSLDRRDTEAFF. CDR3 bases: TGTGCCAGCAGCTTAGACCGCCGGGACACTGAAGCTTTCTTT.